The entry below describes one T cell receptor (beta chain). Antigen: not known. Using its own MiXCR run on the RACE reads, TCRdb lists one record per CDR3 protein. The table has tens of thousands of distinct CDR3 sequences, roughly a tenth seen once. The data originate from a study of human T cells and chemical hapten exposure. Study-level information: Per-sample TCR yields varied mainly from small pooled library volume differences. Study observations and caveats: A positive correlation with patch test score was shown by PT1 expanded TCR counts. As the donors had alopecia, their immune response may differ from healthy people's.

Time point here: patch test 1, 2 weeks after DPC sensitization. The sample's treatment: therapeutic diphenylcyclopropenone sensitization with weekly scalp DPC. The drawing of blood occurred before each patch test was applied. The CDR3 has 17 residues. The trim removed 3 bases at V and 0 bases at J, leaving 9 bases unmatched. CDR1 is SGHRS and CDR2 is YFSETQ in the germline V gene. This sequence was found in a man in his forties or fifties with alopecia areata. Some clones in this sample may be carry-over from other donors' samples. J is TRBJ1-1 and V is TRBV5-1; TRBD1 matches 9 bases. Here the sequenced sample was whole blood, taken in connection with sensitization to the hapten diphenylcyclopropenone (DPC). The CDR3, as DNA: TGCGCCAGCAGCTCGGACAGGGGAGGCCGCGTGAACACTGAAGCTTTCTTT. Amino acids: CASSSDRGGRVNTEAFF.